This TCR beta chain originates from a study of shared clonotypes between healthy human individuals. Whole-study results and caveats: An anticipated effect of sequencing depth on clonotype sharing among donors was recognized. Clonotypes not shared had lower generation probabilities than those common to all four donors.

The data were produced by immunoSEQ multiplex PCR, yet TCRdb's version contains in-frame clones alone and is incomplete. The data show around 550,000 clones, less than 96% seen once. Germline CDR1 DFQATT, CDR2 SNEGSKA (reference sequence). The CDR3 loop spans 11 amino acids. Trimming removed 6 bases from V and 5 bases from J, with 7 bases in between. As for this clone: Antigen: not known.

The clonotype originates from a woman in her thirties in good health. The rearrangement uses TRBV20-1 and TRBJ1-4, with D unclear. The sample taken for sequencing was naive CD4+ T cells sorted from blood. This sample's subset: CD45RA+ positively selected. The CDR3 loop reads CSAKPNEKLFF. The CDR3 DNA sequence: TGCAGTGCGAAGCCCAATGAAAAACTGTTTTTT.